The following is a T cell receptor beta chain sequence with its context. Its antigen remains unknown. Sequencing was performed with immunoSEQ multiplex PCR; in TCRdb, only in-frame clones are kept and a portion is missing. This sample has about 34,000 clones, with approximately 84% found just once. Three pembrolizumab responders had their TCRs sequenced. These data originate in a study of PD-1 blockade in mismatch repair-deficient tumors. Findings of the study overall: Rapid post-treatment expansion, then contraction, generally preceding radiologic response, marked tumor-resident clones.

This CDR3 region has 14 residues. CDR1 and CDR2 (germline): SGHRS, YFSETQ. The ends lost 6 bases at V and 6 bases at J; junction bases unmatched: 7. The sequence was collected from an adult with mismatch repair-deficient cancer. This chain connects TRBV5-1 to TRBJ2-1; 9 nucleotides line up with TRBD2. The sequences come from PBMCs, collected approximately 6 weeks after starting pembrolizumab. The DNA for the CDR3 is TGCGCCAGCAAGGGACTAGCATCACTCAATGAGCAGTTCTTC. Protein: CASKGLASLNEQFF.